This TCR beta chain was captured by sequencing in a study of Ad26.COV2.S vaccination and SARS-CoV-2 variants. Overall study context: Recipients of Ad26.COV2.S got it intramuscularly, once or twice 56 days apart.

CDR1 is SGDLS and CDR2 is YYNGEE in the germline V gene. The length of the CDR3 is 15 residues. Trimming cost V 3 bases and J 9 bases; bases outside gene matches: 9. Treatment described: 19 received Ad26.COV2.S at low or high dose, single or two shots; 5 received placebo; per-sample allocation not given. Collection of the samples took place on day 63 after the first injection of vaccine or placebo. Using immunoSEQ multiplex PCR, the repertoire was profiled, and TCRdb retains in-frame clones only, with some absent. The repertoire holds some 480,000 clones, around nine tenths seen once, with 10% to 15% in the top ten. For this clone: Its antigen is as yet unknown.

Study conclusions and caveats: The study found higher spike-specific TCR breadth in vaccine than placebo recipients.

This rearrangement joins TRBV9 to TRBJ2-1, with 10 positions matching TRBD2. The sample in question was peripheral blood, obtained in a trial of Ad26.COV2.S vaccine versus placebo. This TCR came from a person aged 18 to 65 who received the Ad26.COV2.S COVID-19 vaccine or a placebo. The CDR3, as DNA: TGTGCCAGCAGCGGGAGCGGGAGGGCGAGGGGTGAGCAGTTCTTC. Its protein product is CASSGSGRARGEQFF.